This T cell receptor beta chain was captured in a study of T cells in Graves' hyperthyroidism and ophthalmopathy. Details on this clonotype: Its ends do not fully match the called genes, so a read error is possible.

Researchers took RNA transcripts and amplified the TCR beta CDR3 regions from them. First-round RT-PCR of the TCR CDR3 relied on the HTBI primer set. From the multiplex PCR reads, TCRdb called clonotypes with MiXCR, one entry per CDR3 protein. The profile covers hundreds of thousands of distinct CDR3 sequences, with more than 30% appearing a single time and about 8.9% taken by the ten largest. The CDR3 length is 12 residues. The chain couples TRBV12-3 or TRBV12-4 to TRBJ1-1, with 10 bases matching TRBD1. The sequence derives from a man between 18 and 29 years old with Graves' hyperthyroidism. The specimen was blood. The CDR3 loop reads CASSLGTGAVKF. DNA of the CDR3: TGTGCCAGCAGTTTGGGGACAGGGGCGGTGAAGTTT.